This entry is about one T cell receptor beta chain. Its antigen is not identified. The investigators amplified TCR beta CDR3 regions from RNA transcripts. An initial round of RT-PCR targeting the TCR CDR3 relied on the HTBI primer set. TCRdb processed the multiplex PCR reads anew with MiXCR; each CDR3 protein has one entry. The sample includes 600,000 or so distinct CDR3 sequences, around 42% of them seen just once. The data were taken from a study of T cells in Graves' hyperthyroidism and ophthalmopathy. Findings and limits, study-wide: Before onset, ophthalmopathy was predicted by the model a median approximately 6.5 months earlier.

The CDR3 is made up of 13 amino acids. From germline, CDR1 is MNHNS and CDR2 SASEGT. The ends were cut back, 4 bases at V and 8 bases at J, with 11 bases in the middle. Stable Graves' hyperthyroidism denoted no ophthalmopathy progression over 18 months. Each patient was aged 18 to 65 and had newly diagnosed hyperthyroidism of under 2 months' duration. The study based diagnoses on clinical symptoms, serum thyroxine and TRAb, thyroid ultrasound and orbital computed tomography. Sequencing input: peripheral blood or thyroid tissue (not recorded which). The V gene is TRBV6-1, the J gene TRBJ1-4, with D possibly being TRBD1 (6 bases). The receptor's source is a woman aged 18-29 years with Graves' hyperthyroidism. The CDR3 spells CASSVGGREKLFF. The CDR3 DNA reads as TGTGCCAGCAGTGTAGGGGGGAGGGAAAAACTGTTTTTT.